The present T cell receptor beta chain was sequenced within a study of cytomegalovirus exposure and HLA in healthy donors. Points from the study as a whole: A later analysis linked a missense DCLRE1C variant to TCR beta V- and J-gene trimming. Within an earlier analysis, most TCR beta V segments proved productive either about 90% or about 30% of the time. The classifier reportedly diagnosed cytomegalovirus status with high specificity and sensitivity. Analysis was performed later, and it showed HLA-associated TCR beta chains to be more clonally expanded than equally common others.

To note about this clone: Antigen: not known.

This CDR3 region has 14 residues. CDR1 and CDR2 from the germline V gene are MNHEY and SVGAGI. V lost 5 bases, J lost 7 bases, and 7 bases stayed unmatched. A multiplex PCR was run with 60 Vbeta primers and 13 Jbeta primers. Profiling relied on immunoSEQ multiplex PCR, and the TCRdb table lists in-frame clones only, not all of them. The sample gives fewer than 180,000 clones, about 60% of which show up once; around 7.1% is in the top ten. This receptor was obtained from a woman aged 55 to 70 in good health and CMV-seropositive. The genes are TRBV6-5 and TRBJ2-2; 7 nucleotides line up with TRBD1. The sequenced sample was PBMCs. Here the CDR3 reads CASSLNRGVGELFF. The DNA of the CDR3 is TGTGCCAGCAGTCTAAACAGGGGTGTCGGGGAGCTGTTTTTT.